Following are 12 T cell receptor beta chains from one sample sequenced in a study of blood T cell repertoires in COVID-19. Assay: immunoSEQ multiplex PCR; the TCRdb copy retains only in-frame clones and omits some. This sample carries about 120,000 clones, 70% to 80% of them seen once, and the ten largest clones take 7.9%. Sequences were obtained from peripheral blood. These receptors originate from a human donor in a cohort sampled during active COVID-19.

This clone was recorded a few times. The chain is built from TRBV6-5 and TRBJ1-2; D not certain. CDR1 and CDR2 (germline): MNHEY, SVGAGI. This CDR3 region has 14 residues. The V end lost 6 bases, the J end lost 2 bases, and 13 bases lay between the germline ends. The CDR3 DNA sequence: TGTGCCAGCAGCCCCAACCCAGGCAACTATGGCTACACCTTC. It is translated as CASSPNPGNYGYTF.

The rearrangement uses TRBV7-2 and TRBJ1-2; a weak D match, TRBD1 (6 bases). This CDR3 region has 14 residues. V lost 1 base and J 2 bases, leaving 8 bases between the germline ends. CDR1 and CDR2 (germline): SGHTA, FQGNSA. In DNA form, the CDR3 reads TGTGCCAGCAGCTTAGGGCAGGGGAACTATGGCTACACCTTC. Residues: CASSLGQGNYGYTF.

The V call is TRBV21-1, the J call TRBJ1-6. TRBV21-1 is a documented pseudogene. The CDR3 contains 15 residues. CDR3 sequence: CASSIPGVNNSPLHF. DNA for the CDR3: TGTGCCAGCAGCATTCCGGGGGTCAATAATTCACCCCTCCACTTT.

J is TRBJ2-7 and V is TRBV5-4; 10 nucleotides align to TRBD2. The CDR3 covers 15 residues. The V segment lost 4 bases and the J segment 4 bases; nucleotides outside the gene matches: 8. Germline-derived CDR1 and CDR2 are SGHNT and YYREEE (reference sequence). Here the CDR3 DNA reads TGTGCCAGCAGCACCTCTAGCGGGAGTGTTTACGAGCAGTACTTC. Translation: CASSTSSGSVYEQYF.

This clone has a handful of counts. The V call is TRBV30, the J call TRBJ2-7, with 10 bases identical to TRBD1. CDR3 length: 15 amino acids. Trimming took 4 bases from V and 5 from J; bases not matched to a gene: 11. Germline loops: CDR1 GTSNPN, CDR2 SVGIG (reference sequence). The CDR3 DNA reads TGTGCCTGGACCTTCGCCGGGACAGGGGCCCACGAGCAGTACTTC. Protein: CAWTFAGTGAHEQYF.

DNA for the CDR3: TGTGCCAGCAGTGACGCAGGGGTAAATTCTGGCTACACCTTC. Protein: CASSDAGVNSGYTF. The J gene is TRBJ1-2, the V gene TRBV2, with D maybe TRBD1 (6 bases). CDR3 length equals 14 residues. Germline CDR1 and CDR2: SNHLY and FYNNEI. Trimming took off 3 bases at V and 7 bases at J, with 15 bases between the two ends.

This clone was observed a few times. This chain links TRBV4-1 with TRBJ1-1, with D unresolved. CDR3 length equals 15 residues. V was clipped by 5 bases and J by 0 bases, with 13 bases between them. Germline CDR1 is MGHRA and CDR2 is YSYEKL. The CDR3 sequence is CASSETQFMNTEAFF. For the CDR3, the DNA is TGCGCCAGCAGCGAGACACAGTTCATGAACACTGAAGCTTTCTTT.

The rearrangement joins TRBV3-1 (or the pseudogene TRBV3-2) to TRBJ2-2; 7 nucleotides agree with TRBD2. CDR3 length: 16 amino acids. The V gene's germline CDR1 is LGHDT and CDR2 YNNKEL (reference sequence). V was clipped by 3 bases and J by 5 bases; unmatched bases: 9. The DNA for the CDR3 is TGTGCCAGCAGCCAGATGGGAGGGCCGGGGACCGGGGAGCTGTTTTTT. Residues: CASSQMGGPGTGELFF.

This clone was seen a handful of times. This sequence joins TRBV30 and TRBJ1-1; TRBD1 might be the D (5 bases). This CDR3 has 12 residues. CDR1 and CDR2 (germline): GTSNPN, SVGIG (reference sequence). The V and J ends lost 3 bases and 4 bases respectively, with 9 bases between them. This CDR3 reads CAWRGEATEAFF. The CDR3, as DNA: TGTGCCTGGAGGGGGGAGGCCACTGAAGCTTTCTTT.

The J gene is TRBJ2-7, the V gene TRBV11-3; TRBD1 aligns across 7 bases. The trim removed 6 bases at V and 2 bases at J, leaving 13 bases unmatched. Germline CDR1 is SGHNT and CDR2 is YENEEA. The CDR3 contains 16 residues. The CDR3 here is CASSRKRGTETYEQYF. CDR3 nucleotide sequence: TGTGCCAGCAGTCGTAAACGTGGGACAGAGACCTACGAGCAGTACTTC.

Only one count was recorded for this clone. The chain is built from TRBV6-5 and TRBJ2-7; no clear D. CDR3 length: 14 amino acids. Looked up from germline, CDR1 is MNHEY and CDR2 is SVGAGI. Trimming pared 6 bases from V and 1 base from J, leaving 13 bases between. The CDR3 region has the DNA TGTGCCAGCAGAAGTAGCAGCAAATCCTACGAGCAGTACTTC. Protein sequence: CASRSSSKSYEQYF.

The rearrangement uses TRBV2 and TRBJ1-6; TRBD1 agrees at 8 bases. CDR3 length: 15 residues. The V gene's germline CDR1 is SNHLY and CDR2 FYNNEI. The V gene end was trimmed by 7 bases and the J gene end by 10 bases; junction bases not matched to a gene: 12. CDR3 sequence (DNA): TGTGCCAGCAAAGGCCGGGACAGGTTTTGGTCACCCCTCCACTTT. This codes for CASKGRDRFWSPLHF.